A single sample gave rise to the 10 T cell receptor beta chains below, sequenced in a study of low-dose radiotherapy and immunotherapy resistance in tumors. Time point in this sample: after trial treatment. Noted treatment: LDRT plus nivolumab, ipilimumab, low-dose cyclophosphamide and aspirin (RACIN trial). Both TCRalpha and TCRbeta chains were reverse transcribed with V-gene-specific primers. Over 20 PCR cycles, TCRs were amplified from a constant-region primer and V-primer adapter. TCRdb re-called the reads with MiXCR, one entry per CDR3 protein. The sample lists tens of thousands of distinct CDR3 sequences, around a fifth occurring once. The material sequenced was PBMCs, taken after low-dose radiotherapy plus immunotherapy. Every receptor here comes from a female donor with ovarian cancer.

This clonotype was seen repeatedly, ten times or more. The gene calls are TRBV5-1 and TRBJ2-7; TRBD2 agrees at 8 bases. V shed 4 bases, J shed 3 bases, and the junction held 6 bases outside the gene matches. The CDR3 runs 14 residues. CDR1 and CDR2 (germline): SGHRS, YFSETQ. The CDR3 is CASSPSSGSYEQYF. The CDR3 DNA sequence: TGCGCCAGCAGCCCCTCGAGCGGGAGCTACGAGCAGTACTTC.

This clonotype was observed many times. This chain links TRBV19 with TRBJ2-3; D is undetermined. The CDR3 has 16 residues. Per the germline V gene, CDR1 is LNHDA and CDR2 is SQIVND (reference sequence). V shed 7 bases and J shed 2 bases, with 19 bases lying between them. The CDR3 DNA sequence: TGTGCCAGTACCGCCCTCTTCGCCACAGCCACAGATACGCAGTATTTT. Translation: CASTALFATATDTQYF.

This clonotype occurred many times. The rearrangement links TRBV7-2 to TRBJ2-2; D is unclear. CDR3 length: 15 amino acids. CDR1 is SGHTA and CDR2 is FQGNSA in the germline V gene. Trimming took off 3 bases at V and 4 bases at J, with 12 bases between the two ends. Here the CDR3 reads CASSFPLASTGELFF. For the CDR3, the DNA is TGTGCCAGCAGCTTCCCGTTGGCATCCACCGGGGAGCTGTTTTTT.

This clonotype was seen ten or more times. V and J are TRBV11-1 and TRBJ2-7; the match to TRBD2 covers 14 bases. The V gene's germline CDR1 is SGHAT and CDR2 FQDESV (reference sequence). Germline trimming cut 5 bases from V and 3 bases from J; bases unmatched to any gene: 6. The CDR3 is 16 amino acids. For the CDR3, the DNA is TGTGCCAGCAGCGCGGGACTAGCGGGAGTTATCTACGAGCAGTACTTC. Translation gives CASSAGLAGVIYEQYF.

This clonotype was observed at least ten times. The chain links TRBV11-2 to TRBJ2-5; D call uncertain. Germline-derived CDR1 and CDR2 are SGHAT and FQNNGV. V was clipped by 2 bases and J by 3 bases, with 10 bases between them. This CDR3 has 14 residues. Here the CDR3 reads CASSLISDKETQYF. The CDR3 DNA reads TGTGCCAGCAGCTTAATCAGCGACAAAGAGACCCAGTACTTC.

The chain is built from TRBV28 and TRBJ1-3; possible D gene TRBD1, 6 bases. Germline CDR1 MDHEN, CDR2 SYDVKM. CDR3 length: 16 residues. Trimming stripped 4 bases from V and 0 bases from J, with 13 bases between. CDR3: CASSSPGQSSGNTIYF. CDR3 nucleotide sequence: TGTGCCAGCAGTTCCCCCGGACAGAGCTCTGGAAACACCATATATTTT.

This clonotype was counted between two and nine times. The chain uses TRBV19 and TRBJ2-2; 7 positions match TRBD2. With V trimmed by 0 bases and J by 3 bases, 7 bases remained unmatched. The CDR3 sequence is 17 residues long. In germline, CDR1 is LNHDA, CDR2 SQIVND (reference sequence). The CDR3 DNA follows: TGTGCCAGTAGTATAGATCATCTAGCGGAATACACCGGGGAGCTGTTTTTT. This gives the protein CASSIDHLAEYTGELFF.

The table lists this clonotype with many counts. This chain uses TRBV20-1 with TRBJ2-1; 12 positions agree with TRBD2. Losses at the gene ends were 5 bases for V and 6 bases for J; bases not matched to a gene: 5. The CDR3 runs to 14 residues. The germline gives CDR1 DFQATT, CDR2 SNEGSKA (reference sequence). The CDR3 protein is CSALAGGPSNEQFF. The DNA for the CDR3 is TGCAGTGCTCTAGCGGGAGGGCCTAGCAATGAGCAGTTCTTC.

This clonotype was seen more than once but under ten times. The rearrangement links TRBV30 to TRBJ2-3; D might be TRBD1 (9 bases). Germline CDR1 and CDR2: GTSNPN and SVGIG (reference sequence). Trimming shortened V by 4 bases and J by 5 bases, and 28 bases separated the two germline ends. The CDR3 is 18 residues long. CDR3 loop: CAWTGTGGSGGPLDTQYF. CDR3 bases: TGTGCCTGGACCGGAACAGGGGGCTCGGGAGGGCCTTTAGATACGCAGTATTTT. Full variable domain (rest looked up from reference TRBV30 and TRBJ2-3): SQTIHQWPATLVQPVGSPLSLECTVEGTSNPNLYWYRQAAGRGLQLLFYSVGIGQISSEVPQNLSASRPQDRQFILSSKKLLLSDSGFYLCAWTGTGGSGGPLDTQYFGPGTRLTVL.

As to this clonotype: A far larger clone is one nucleotide away, so this likely arose from a read error. CDR3: CASGSGLAGASYEQYF. The CDR3 region has the DNA TGTGCCAGCGGCTCCGGTCTAGCGGGAGCGAGCTACGAGCAGTACTTC. This rearrangement joins TRBV13 to TRBJ2-7; TRBD2 matches at 10 bases. J gave up 3 bases and V 8 bases, and 13 bases lay outside the gene matches. The CDR3 has 16 residues. Germline V CDR1 and CDR2: PRHDT, FYEKMQ (reference sequence).